The entry that follows covers one T cell receptor beta chain sequence. Cohort 3 recovery required two negative PCRs, clearance, or symptom resolution. Germline V gene data show CDR1 as MGHRA and CDR2 as YSYEKL. The length of the CDR3 is 15 residues. V was shortened by 0 bases and J by 0 bases, with 6 bases between the two germline ends. Data came from immunoSEQ multiplex PCR; TCRdb stores just in-frame clones and leaves some out. This sample carries approximately 480,000 clones, around 90% of them seen once, and the ten largest clones take roughly 0.72%. This sample is part of a study of blood T cell repertoires in COVID-19. Background on the study: The samples span acute and convalescent COVID-19 from the United States, Italy and Spain. T cells, B-cell-depleted T cells, or PBMCs supplied cDNA or gDNA.

The material sequenced was PBMCs or T cells enriched from blood (not recorded which). The receptor was isolated from a woman younger than 30 who had recovered from COVID-19. The rearrangement links TRBV4-1 to TRBJ1-5; D unclear. The CDR3 sequence: CASSQDRISNQPQHF. The DNA of the CDR3 is TGCGCCAGCAGCCAAGACAGGATTAGCAATCAGCCCCAGCATTTT.